This passage covers 8 T cell receptor beta chains from one sample sequenced in a study of blood T cell repertoires in COVID-19. Produced via immunoSEQ multiplex PCR; TCRdb's table is partial and in-frame only. Of around 200,000 clones listed, roughly 80% are singletons. Sequencing was performed on peripheral blood. The receptor set was obtained from a woman aged 80 or over with acute or convalescent COVID-19.

The rearrangement joins TRBV7-9 to TRBJ2-5; 9 nucleotides match TRBD1. V was clipped by 3 bases and J by 2 bases; unmatched bases: 4. CDR1 and CDR2 (germline): SEHNR, FQNEAQ (reference sequence). The CDR3 covers 15 residues. This CDR3 reads CASSFLQGAQETQYF. DNA of the CDR3: TGTGCCAGCAGCTTTCTACAGGGGGCTCAAGAGACCCAGTACTTC. Complete variable domain (other parts from reference TRBV7-9 and TRBJ2-5): DTGVSQNPRHKITKRGQNVTFRCDPISEHNRLYWYRQTLGQGPEFLTYFQNEAQLEKSRLLSDRFSAERPKGSFSTLEIQRTEQGDSAMYLCASSFLQGAQETQYFGPGTRLLVL.

In the case of this clone: Other DNA variants within this sample encode the same CDR3. This rearrangement joins TRBV5-4 to TRBJ2-7, with a tentative D call TRBD1 (6 bases). This CDR3 region has 13 residues. Germline V lookup: CDR1 SGHNT, CDR2 YYREEE (reference sequence). Trimming took 4 bases from V and 6 from J, leaving 14 bases between them. CDR3 nucleotides: TGTGCCAGCAGCCAGGCAGGGGCGGGCGAGCAGTACTTC. Encoded protein: CASSQAGAGEQYF.

CDR3 DNA sequence: TGTGCCAGCAGTTACAGCCTCAGGAGCGGCCAAGAGACCCAGTACTTC. Translated, it gives CASSYSLRSGQETQYF. The V gene is TRBV6-2 or TRBV6-3, the J gene TRBJ2-5; tentatively, D is TRBD2 (5 bases). Trimming pared 2 bases from V and 1 base from J, leaving 14 bases between. The CDR3 totals 16 residues. Germline CDR1 and CDR2: MNHEY and SVGEGT.

The chain links TRBV7-9 to TRBJ1-2; D is perhaps TRBD1 (6 bases). The CDR3 covers 14 residues. The V end was cut by 5 bases, the J end by 2 bases, with 12 bases between. Germline CDR1 reads SEHNR; CDR2 reads FQNEAQ (reference sequence). This CDR3 is CASSGGAGNYGYTF. The CDR3, as DNA: TGTGCCAGCAGCGGGGGGGCAGGAAACTATGGCTACACCTTC.

The rearrangement uses TRBV12-1 and TRBJ2-3; the D segment call TRBD1 is taken from the table without a DNA check. TRBV12-1 is listed as a pseudogene. The length of the CDR3 is 16 residues. The CDR3 nucleotides read TGTGCCAGCAGCTTTGGTCGCAGGATGAGCACAGATACGCAGTATTTT. Translation gives CASSFGRRMSTDTQYF.

The chain combines TRBV11-3 with TRBJ2-1; 9 nucleotides agree with TRBD2. With 1 base clipped from V and 9 bases from J, the junction kept 4 bases outside the gene matches. The length of the CDR3 is 14 residues. CDR1 SGHNT and CDR2 YENEEA come from the germline V gene. CDR3 protein: CASSLGASGIEQFF. In DNA form, the CDR3 reads TGTGCCAGCAGCTTAGGGGCTAGCGGGATTGAGCAGTTCTTC.

This chain links TRBV9 with TRBJ1-2; weak D call: TRBD1 (6 bases). This CDR3 is 11 amino acids long. Germline V gives CDR1 SGDLS, CDR2 YYNGEE. V was trimmed by 3 bases and J by 7 bases, leaving 7 bases between them. The CDR3 DNA is TGTGCCAGCAGCGACAGGGCTGGCTACACCTTC. This translates into CASSDRAGYTF.

The chain joins TRBV18 to TRBJ1-1; 7 bases are a match to TRBD1. The J segment lost 1 base and the V segment lost 4 bases, leaving 6 bases of the junction unmatched. Germline lookup yields CDR1 KGHSH and CDR2 LQKENI. CDR3 size: 15 residues. CDR3 coding DNA: TGTGCCAGCTCACTTGGGGCAGGGGGGAACACTGAAGCTTTCTTT. It yields the protein CASSLGAGGNTEAFF.